Below are 8 T cell receptor beta chains sequenced from a single sample in a study of CD8+ T cells in alopecia areata. cDNA reverse transcribed from extracted RNA served as the sequencing template. The data were produced by immunoSEQ multiplex PCR, yet TCRdb's version contains in-frame clones alone and is incomplete. The data hold 90,000 to 150,000 clones, with more than 30% observed a single time. The sample comprised CD4+ T cells sorted from blood. These receptors all come from a human donor with alopecia areata.

The rearrangement links TRBV28 to TRBJ1-2, with D perhaps matching TRBD1 (5 bases). The germline V gene encodes CDR1 MDHEN and CDR2 SYDVKM. The CDR3 extends over 14 amino acids. V was pared by 6 bases and J by 4 bases, with 15 bases between. This CDR3 is CASSPNGAFYGYTF. The CDR3 DNA reads TGTGCCAGCAGCCCTAATGGGGCCTTCTATGGCTACACCTTC.

This clone occurred a few times. This CDR3 is CSVKNTEAFF. The CDR3 region has the DNA TGCAGCGTCAAAAACACTGAAGCTTTCTTT. V gene TRBV29-1 combines with J gene TRBJ1-1; D not certain. Germline V gives CDR1 SQVTM, CDR2 ANQGSEA. V was clipped by 6 bases and J by 2 bases, with 4 bases between them. This CDR3 has 10 amino acids.

The chain combines TRBV29-1 with TRBJ1-1, with D maybe TRBD1 (5 bases). The CDR3 consists of 13 residues. Looked up from germline, CDR1 is SQVTM and CDR2 is ANQGSEA. V was trimmed by 2 bases and J by 4 bases, leaving 11 bases between them. The DNA of the CDR3 is TGCAGCGTTGAAAGCCCTGGGGCCACTGAAGCTTTCTTT. Its protein is CSVESPGATEAFF.

The rearrangement links TRBV30 to TRBJ2-1; possibly TRBD2 for D (6 bases). Germline CDR1 and CDR2: GTSNPN and SVGIG (reference sequence). There are 15 residues in the CDR3. Trimming shortened V by 3 bases and J by 2 bases, and 14 bases separated the two germline ends. The CDR3 DNA follows: TGTGCCTGGAGATCCAGGGACTTGACCTACAATGAGCAGTTCTTC. This sequence encodes CAWRSRDLTYNEQFF. Full variable domain (rest looked up from reference TRBV30 and TRBJ2-1): SQTIHQWPATLVQPVGSPLSLECTVEGTSNPNLYWYRQAAGRGLQLLFYSVGIGQISSEVPQNLSASRPQDRQFILSSKKLLLSDSGFYLCAWRSRDLTYNEQFFGPGTRLTVL.

V and J are TRBV7-3 and TRBJ2-1; perhaps TRBD1 as D (6 bases). CDR3 length: 14 amino acids. Trimming removed 5 bases from V and 3 bases from J, with 11 bases in between. CDR1 and CDR2 (germline): SGHTA, FQGTGA. This chain's CDR3 is CASSGLQGYNEQFF. The CDR3 DNA reads TGTGCCAGCAGCGGATTACAGGGCTACAATGAGCAGTTCTTC. Looking up the rest from reference TRBV7-3 and TRBJ2-1 gives the full variable domain: GAGVSQTPSNKVTEKGKYVELRCDPISGHTALYWYRQSLGQGPEFLIYFQGTGAADDSGLPNDRFFAVRPEGSVSTLKIQRTERGDSAVYLCASSGLQGYNEQFFGPGTRLTVL.

This chain links TRBV29-1 with TRBJ2-7; D remains unclear. The CDR3 length is 10 residues. Deletions cut 8 bases from V and 6 bases from J, with 11 bases between. The germline V gene encodes CDR1 SQVTM and CDR2 ANQGSEA. CDR3 residues: CSPRLGEQYF. The DNA of the CDR3 is TGCAGCCCACGTTTGGGCGAGCAGTACTTC.

This rearrangement joins TRBV7-2 to TRBJ2-4; 9 positions agree with TRBD1. V dropped 2 bases and J dropped 6; count of bases not matched to a gene: 8. The CDR3 has 16 residues. Looked up from germline, CDR1 is SGHTA and CDR2 is FQGNSA. The CDR3 reads CASSLTVGTGINIQYF. The CDR3 DNA follows: TGTGCCAGCAGCTTAACGGTCGGGACAGGGATAAACATTCAGTACTTC.

This clone occurred a few times. This chain connects TRBV6-6 to TRBJ1-4; 9 bases fit TRBD1. The V segment lost 3 bases and the J segment 5 bases; nucleotides outside the gene matches: 7. Germline V CDR1 and CDR2: MNHNY, SVGAGI (reference sequence). The CDR3 runs 16 residues. The CDR3: CASSYPTGTGNEKLFF. Here the CDR3 DNA reads TGTGCCAGCAGTTATCCAACCGGGACAGGGAATGAAAAACTGTTTTTT.